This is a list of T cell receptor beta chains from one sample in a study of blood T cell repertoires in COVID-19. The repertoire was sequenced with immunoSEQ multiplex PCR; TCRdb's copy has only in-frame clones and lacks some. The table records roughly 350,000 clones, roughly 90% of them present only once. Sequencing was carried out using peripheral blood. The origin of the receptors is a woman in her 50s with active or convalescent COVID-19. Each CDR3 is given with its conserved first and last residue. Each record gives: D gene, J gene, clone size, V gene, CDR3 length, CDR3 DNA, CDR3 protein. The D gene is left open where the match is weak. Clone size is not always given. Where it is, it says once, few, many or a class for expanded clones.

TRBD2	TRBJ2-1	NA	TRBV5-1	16	TGCGCCAGCAGCTTGGATAGCGGGAGCCTCGACAATGAGCAGTTCTTC	CASSLDSGSLDNEQFF
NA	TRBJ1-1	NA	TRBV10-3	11	TGTGCCACGCAGGTAAACACTGAAGCTTTCTTT	CATQVNTEAFF
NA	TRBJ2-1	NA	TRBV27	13	TGTGCCAGCAGTTTAAAGATGGAGAATGAGCAGTTCTTC	CASSLKMENEQFF
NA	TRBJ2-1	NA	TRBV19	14	TGTGCCAGTAGTATGCGTCGAGGTGACAATGAGCAGTTCTTC	CASSMRRGDNEQFF
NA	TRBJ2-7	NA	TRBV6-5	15	TGTGCCAGCAGTCCCGCCGGGACACGCTCCTACGAGCAGTACTTC	CASSPAGTRSYEQYF
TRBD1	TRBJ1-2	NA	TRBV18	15	TGTGCCAGCTCACCGGGGACAGGAAGAAACTATGGCTACACCTTC	CASSPGTGRNYGYTF
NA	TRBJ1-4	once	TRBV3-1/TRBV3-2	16	TGTGCCAGCAGCCAAGGGTGGGGCGAACTAATGGAAAAACTGTTTTTT	CASSQGWGELMEKLFF
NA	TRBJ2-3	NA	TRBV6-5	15	TGTGCCAGCAGCTCTCCCGTTGTAGGCACAGATACGCAGTATTTT	CASSSPVVGTDTQYF
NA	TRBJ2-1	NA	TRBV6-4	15	TGTGCCAGCAGTGGTACGGAGGGGGCTGGGGATGAGCAGTTCTTC	CASSGTEGAGDEQFF
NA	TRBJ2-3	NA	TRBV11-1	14	TGTGCCAGCAGCTTAGGAGGCAGCACAGATACGCAGTATTTT	CASSLGGSTDTQYF
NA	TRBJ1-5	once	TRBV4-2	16	TGTGCCAGCAGCCAAGACGTCGGGACACCAAATCAGCCCCAGCATTTT	CASSQDVGTPNQPQHF
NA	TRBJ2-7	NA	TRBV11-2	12	TGTGCCAGCAGCTCTAATGGCTACGAGCAGTACTTC	CASSSNGYEQYF
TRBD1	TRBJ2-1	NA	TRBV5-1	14	TGCGCCAGCAGCTCCGGGACAGGGGGAACGAGGCAGTTCTTC	CASSSGTGGTRQFF
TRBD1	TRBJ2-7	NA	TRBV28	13	TGTGCCAGCCAGAGGACAGGGACCTACGAGCAGTACTTC	CASQRTGTYEQYF
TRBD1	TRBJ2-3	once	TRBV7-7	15	TGTGCTAGCAGCCCGGGACAGACTAGCACAGATACGCAGTATTTT	CASSPGQTSTDTQYF
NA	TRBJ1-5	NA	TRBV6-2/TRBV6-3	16	TGTGCCAGCAGTGATCCTTTGAGGTCAAGCAATCAGCCCCAGCATTTT	CASSDPLRSSNQPQHF
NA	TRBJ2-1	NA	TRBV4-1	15	TGCGCCAGCAGCCAAGGACGGAGGGTGGCCAATGAGCAGTTCTTC	CASSQGRRVANEQFF
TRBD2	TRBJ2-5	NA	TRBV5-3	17	TGTGCCAGAATAGGGGTAGCGGGGGTTATGGTTGAAGAGACCCAGTACTTC	CARIGVAGVMVEETQYF
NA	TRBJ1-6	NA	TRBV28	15	TGTGCCAGCAGTTCATCTGGGCCTATGAATTCACCCCTCCACTTT	CASSSSGPMNSPLHF
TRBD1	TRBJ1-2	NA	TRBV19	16	TGTGCCAGTAGCCTCGTCCGGGACAGGGGGACCTATGGCTACACCTTC	CASSLVRDRGTYGYTF
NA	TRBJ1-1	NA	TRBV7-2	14	TGTGCCAGCAGCTTATTCGGCAGGGACACTGAAGCTTTCTTT	CASSLFGRDTEAFF
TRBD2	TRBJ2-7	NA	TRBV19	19	TGTGCCAGTAGTCCCCGGGGGCGCGGACTGAGCGGGAGGAGGTACGAGCAGTACTTC	CASSPRGRGLSGRRYEQYF
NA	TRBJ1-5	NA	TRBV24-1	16	TGTGCCACCAGCGGGGGGGGACCCGAAGTCAATCAGCCCCAGCATTTT	CATSGGGPEVNQPQHF
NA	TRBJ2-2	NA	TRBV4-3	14	TGCGCCAGCAGCCAAGATAGTCTGGCCGGGGAGCTGTTTTTT	CASSQDSLAGELFF
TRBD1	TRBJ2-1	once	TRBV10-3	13	TGTGCCATCAGTGAGTCACAGGGGATAGGGCAGTTCTTC	CAISESQGIGQFF
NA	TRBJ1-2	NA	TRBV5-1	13	TGCGCCAGCAGAGGGGGACAAAACTATGGCTACACCTTC	CASRGGQNYGYTF
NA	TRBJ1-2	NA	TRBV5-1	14	TGCGCCAGCAGCCCCCCGGGGGACTTCTATGGCTACACCTTC	CASSPPGDFYGYTF
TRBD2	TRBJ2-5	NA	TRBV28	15	TGTGCCAGCCAACCAGGACTAGGCCGTGAAGAGACCCAGTACTTC	CASQPGLGREETQYF
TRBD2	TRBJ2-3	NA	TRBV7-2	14	TGTGCCAGCAGAAAAAGCGGGGGGGCAGATACGCAGTATTTT	CASRKSGGADTQYF
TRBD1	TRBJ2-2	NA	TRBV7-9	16	TGTGCCAGCAGCTCCCCCCGGGACAGGAACACCGGGGAGCTGTTTTTT	CASSSPRDRNTGELFF
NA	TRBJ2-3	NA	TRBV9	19	TGTGCCAGCAGCGTAGGGGCTTGGGCAGGCCCCTTCGGCACAGATACGCAGTATTTT	CASSVGAWAGPFGTDTQYF
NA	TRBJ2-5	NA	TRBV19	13	TGTGCCAGTAGTCGACGGGGGCAAGAGACCCAGTACTTC	CASSRRGQETQYF
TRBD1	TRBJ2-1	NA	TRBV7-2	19	TGTGCCAGCAGCTTACGTGGACAGGGGGCTCCAGCAGCCTACAATGAGCAGTTCTTC	CASSLRGQGAPAAYNEQFF
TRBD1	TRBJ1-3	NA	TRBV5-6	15	TGTGCCAGCAGCACCGGGACAGGGGTTGGAAACACCATATATTTT	CASSTGTGVGNTIYF
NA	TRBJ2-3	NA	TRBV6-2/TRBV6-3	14	TGTGCCAGCAGTTACGGGCCGCTCACAGATACGCAGTATTTT	CASSYGPLTDTQYF
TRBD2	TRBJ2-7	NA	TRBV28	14	TGTGCCAGCAGCCCCGGGACTAGCGGTGGCGAGCAGTACTTC	CASSPGTSGGEQYF
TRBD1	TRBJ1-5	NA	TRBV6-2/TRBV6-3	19	TGTGCCAGCAGTTCCGGGACAGGAGTATCTCTTGTGGGCAATCAGCCCCAGCATTTT	CASSSGTGVSLVGNQPQHF
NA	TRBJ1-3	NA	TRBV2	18	TGTGCCAGCAGTGAATTGCGTCCGGGAGGCATGCCGGGAAACACCATATATTTT	CASSELRPGGMPGNTIYF
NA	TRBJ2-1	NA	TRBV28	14	TGTGCCAGCAGTCGGCTAGCTGGTCACAATGAGCAGTTCTTC	CASSRLAGHNEQFF
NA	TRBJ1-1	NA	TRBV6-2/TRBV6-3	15	TGTGCCAGCAGTGCCGCCAGGGATTTAGCCACTGAAGCTTTCTTT	CASSAARDLATEAFF
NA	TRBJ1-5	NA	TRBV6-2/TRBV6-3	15	TGTGCCAGCAGTGCACCCCGGGGTGCGGATCAGCCCCAGCATTTT	CASSAPRGADQPQHF
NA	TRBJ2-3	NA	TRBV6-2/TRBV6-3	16	TGTGCCAGCAGTTACGGGGTCGGAGGTTCCACAGATACGCAGTATTTT	CASSYGVGGSTDTQYF
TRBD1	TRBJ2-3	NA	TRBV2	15	TGTGCCAGCAGTGGGCGGACAGGCCTCACAGATACGCAGTATTTT	CASSGRTGLTDTQYF
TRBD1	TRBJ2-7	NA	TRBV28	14	TGTGCCAGCAGTTCACGAAATGACAGGGACGAGCAGTACTTC	CASSSRNDRDEQYF
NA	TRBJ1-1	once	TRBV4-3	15	TGCGCCAGCAGCCAAGGGGGCCGTAAGAACACTGAAGCTTTCTTT	CASSQGGRKNTEAFF